These 11 T cell receptor beta chains originate from one sample sequenced in a study of blood T cell repertoires in COVID-19. This table comes from immunoSEQ multiplex PCR, and its TCRdb copy is limited to in-frame clones, with some not included. The sample has nearly 100,000 clones; about 88% are singletons. The source material was peripheral blood. The source is a man older than 75 with acute or convalescent COVID-19.

The gene calls are TRBV7-8 and TRBJ2-7; D is possibly TRBD2 (6 bases). This CDR3 is built from 14 residues. From germline, CDR1 is SGHVS and CDR2 FQNEAQ. V was shortened by 2 bases and J by 2 bases, with 10 bases between the two germline ends. The CDR3 spells CASSLRRGPYEQYF. CDR3 coding DNA: TGTGCCAGCAGCTTACGGCGGGGCCCCTACGAGCAGTACTTC.

The chain joins TRBV5-4 to TRBJ2-7; tentative D call: TRBD1 (5 bases). This CDR3 is built from 13 residues. Trimming stripped 0 bases from V and 4 bases from J, with 8 bases between. The germline CDR1 and CDR2 sequences are SGHNT and YYREEE (reference sequence). The CDR3 DNA reads as TGTGCCAGCAGCTTGGACCCAGGGTACGAGCAGTACTTC. This encodes CASSLDPGYEQYF.

With respect to this clone: Other DNA variants within this sample encode the same CDR3. This chain uses TRBV5-1 with TRBJ2-7; 9 bases are a match to TRBD2. The V and J ends lost 0 bases and 2 bases, in that order; junction bases with no gene match: 3. Germline values: CDR1 SGHRS, CDR2 YFSETQ. The CDR3 is 15 residues long. The CDR3: CASSLGLAGTYEQYF. The CDR3 DNA reads as TGCGCCAGCAGCTTGGGCCTAGCGGGGACCTACGAGCAGTACTTC.

J is TRBJ2-1 and V is TRBV19, with 8 bases that match TRBD1. Germline V CDR1 and CDR2: LNHDA, SQIVND (reference sequence). The CDR3 contains 15 residues. Losses at the gene ends were 5 bases for V and 9 bases for J; bases not matched to a gene: 12. Here the CDR3 reads CASSPGGAWASEQFF. The CDR3 bases are TGTGCCAGTAGTCCAGGGGGCGCCTGGGCGAGTGAGCAGTTCTTC.

The chain recombines TRBV7-2 with TRBJ2-7; 11 bases are shared with TRBD2. This CDR3 has 15 residues. The junction had 5 bases not matched to a gene; V was cut back by 4 bases and J by 3 bases. Germline loops: CDR1 SGHTA, CDR2 FQGNSA. Written as DNA, the CDR3 is TGTGCCAGCAGCTCCCGACTAGCGGGAAACTACGAGCAGTACTTC. It yields the protein CASSSRLAGNYEQYF.

This chain uses TRBV4-1 with TRBJ2-7, with 9 nucleotides matching TRBD2. CDR1 is MGHRA, CDR2 YSYEKL, per germline. This CDR3 spans 16 amino acids. Trimming cost V 4 bases and J 1 base; bases outside gene matches: 8. Here the CDR3 DNA reads TGCGCCAGCAGCCTACATAGCGGGGGCGATTCCTACGAGCAGTACTTC. Amino acids: CASSLHSGGDSYEQYF.

This chain joins TRBV11-3 and TRBJ2-5, with 10 bases that match TRBD2. This CDR3 has 16 residues. The V and J ends lost 1 base and 4 bases, in that order; junction bases with no gene match: 6. Germline CDR1 reads SGHNT; CDR2 reads YENEEA. CDR3 nucleotides: TGTGCCAGCAGCTTAGGGCCTAGCGGGAGCGGAGAGACCCAGTACTTC. Translation gives CASSLGPSGSGETQYF.

The rearrangement uses TRBV18 and TRBJ2-7, with 7 bases aligning to TRBD2. V was pared by 2 bases and J by 3 bases, with 4 bases of the junction left unmatched. Germline CDR1 and CDR2: KGHSH and LQKENI. The CDR3 contains 14 residues. Here the CDR3 DNA reads TGTGCCAGCTCACCAGGTTGGGAGGGCTACGAGCAGTACTTC. This encodes CASSPGWEGYEQYF.

The V and J genes are TRBV27 and TRBJ2-7; no reliable D call. Deletions cut 2 bases from V and 2 bases from J, with 10 bases between. Germline V gene data show CDR1 as MNHEY and CDR2 as SMNVEV (reference sequence). The CDR3 totals 14 residues. As DNA, the CDR3 is TGTGCCAGCAGTTTAACTATAAATACCTACGAGCAGTACTTC. Translation: CASSLTINTYEQYF.

The rearrangement uses TRBV30 and TRBJ2-2, with 14 bases matching TRBD2. The CDR3 has 17 residues. The junction had 13 bases not matched to a gene; V was cut back by 7 bases and J by 6 bases. Germline values: CDR1 GTSNPN, CDR2 SVGIG (reference sequence). The CDR3, as DNA: TGTGCCTACCTTCCGGGACTAGCGGGAGTTGGGGCCGGGGAGCTGTTTTTT. Translating gives CAYLPGLAGVGAGELFF.

The chain is built from TRBV6-5 and TRBJ2-1; 10 bases agree with TRBD2. The germline gives CDR1 MNHEY, CDR2 SVGAGI. V shed 5 bases, J shed 9 bases, and the junction held 7 bases outside the gene matches. This CDR3 has 14 amino acids. The CDR3 bases are TGTGCCAGCAGTAGGTTTAGCGGGAGGATTGAGCAGTTCTTC. It translates to CASSRFSGRIEQFF.